The TCR beta chain described here comes from a study of blood T cell repertoires in COVID-19 (dated by TCRdb to 2019 to 2021). Describing the broader study: Samples from collaborators originated in the United States, Italy and Spain and spanned both the acute and convalescent phases of COVID-19. The sample metadata nearly always contained a de-identified subject ID, COVID-19 status, age in years and sex. Subjects who had been exposed to COVID-19, were actively infected with it, or had recovered from it provided the deeply sampled blood TCRbeta repertoires that made up the dataset. Where available, HLA class I and class II types were obtained from metadata supplied by the sample provider rather than from assay-based typing. The material from the prospective study consisted of cDNA or gDNA derived from T cells, B-cell-depleted T cells, or PBMCs. Samples were obtained from the ongoing ImmuneRACE study (first 160 participants) and from 1,254 subjects provided by 6 global collaborators. The repertoires were made available in a free public database intended to serve as a resource for research on the immune response to SARS-CoV-2. General study outcomes and caveats: The amount of clinical and demographic metadata varied by source and participant and was provided uncurated.

Germline trimming: 6 bases from V, 0 bases from J; junction bases outside gene matches: 2. The germline V gene yields SNHLY for CDR1 and FYNNEI for CDR2. Taken from cysteine to phenylalanine, the CDR3 has 14 residues. Solely the CDR3 DNA is kept, with 42 bases framed from the first base. TCRbeta CDR3 regions were amplified from genomic DNA by means of the immunoSEQ Assay, a bias-controlled multiplex PCR. Under the source paper's analysis protocol: Nucleated cell counts per sample were estimated from amplification of reference gene primers within the assay. To quantify the absolute abundance of each unique TCRbeta CDR3 rearrangement, sequence reads were collapsed and filtered. Productive Simpson clonality was computed per sample as the square root of Simpson's diversity index over productive rearrangements. What TCRdb holds here is the immuneACCESS table cut down to in-frame rearrangements. Part of the clones is not present; checked against another copy, under half of the missing clones reflect an unresolved V gene, and the others are unexplained. That table furnishes V, J and clone size, whereas the DNA furnished D and trimming. For this sample the table gives some 200,000 clones, of which approximately 80% were detected only once. The top ten clones comprise 6.5% to 9% of the sample.

Enrolling through a virtual design, the prospective study's participants ranged in age from roughly 18 to 89 years and lived across 20 to 30 United States geographic areas. Cohort assignment in the prospective study relied on participant-reported clinical history from a screening survey and a study questionnaire. Mobile phlebotomists in the prospective study collected whole blood, serum and a nasopharyngeal or oropharyngeal swab from every participant. Participants in the prospective study had the option to provide additional blood draws and questionnaires over a roughly two-month period. Before DNA extraction, blood samples from the prospective study were shipped at room temperature or frozen. Of note for this clone: This receptor's antigen is unknown. Base qualities are not provided; no much larger clone lies one nucleotide away.

Sequencing was performed on PBMCs or T cells enriched from blood (not recorded which). This chain is built from TRBV2 and TRBJ1-5, with TRBD1 identical over 7 junction bases. The clonotype originates from a woman in her thirties or forties with acute COVID-19. CDR3 reads: CASRTGYSNQPQHF. The bases are TGTGCCAGCAGGACAGGGTATAGCAATCAGCCCCAGCATTTT.